This record looks at one T cell receptor (beta chain) sequence and its context. Its antigen remains unidentified. There are no base qualities to consult, and no much larger clone falls within one base. The library was obtained by the immunoSEQ multiplex PCR assay. A mixture of 60 forward primers for TCR Vbeta segments and 13 reverse primers for TCR Jbeta segments was used in the multiplex PCR. A multiplex PCR assay on genomic DNA amplified the CDR3 region of rearranged TCR beta genes. On the Illumina HiSeq System, the amplified TCR beta libraries were sequenced as 87-base-pair reads. The authors' pipeline ran thus. In a later analysis, approximately 74 million unique TCR beta chains were counted across the roughly 670 repertoires, and about 10 million of these chains were shared by at least two donors. To remove PCR and sequencing errors, raw reads were error-corrected and collapsed into unique sequences using a nearest-neighbor algorithm that merged closely related sequences. To assign V, D and J gene segments, CDR3 sequences were aligned to IMGT reference sequences. Each retained sequence needed at least a six-nucleotide match to both a V gene segment and a J gene segment. A rearrangement was called productive if the CDR3 had no stop codons and remained in frame with V and J, and every other rearrangement was called non-productive. Following IMGT convention, CDR3 was defined as the stretch from the second conserved V-encoded cysteine up to the conserved J-encoded phenylalanine. Sequences without an unambiguous match to a single V gene segment were excluded from the earlier analysis of several hundred of the donors. An earlier analysis of several hundred of the donors called V segments functional above 56.7% productive rearrangements and segregating when the between-donor standard deviation exceeded 5%. To diagnose cytomegalovirus status from the catalog of TCR beta chain sequences, a statistical classification framework was built. V and J gene assignment, in a later analysis, came from comparing TCR nucleotide sequences with IMGT/GENE-DB human TR gene sequences. In a later analysis, CDR3 sequences and most-parsimonious VDJ recombination scenarios were assigned using the TCRdist pipeline. In a later analysis, every TCR beta chain was defined by the combination of its CDR3 amino acid sequence and its V-gene family, and reads without a unique V-gene family were dropped. As a way to deal with suspected cross-contamination and a sequencing artifact, a later analysis dropped roughly 600 nucleotide sequences that were highly shared and had low generation probability. In a later analysis, a clonal expansion index for each public chain was calculated from normalized within-repertoire ranks of inferred template counts. In a later analysis, generation probabilities were computed using a VDJ recombination model fitted to out-of-frame rearrangements, and the results were checked against IGoR. In a later analysis, hypergeometric tests were used to score TCR-TCR, TCR-HLA and TCR-CMV co-occurrence, with a repertoire-size bias correction applied to TCR pairs. A later analysis estimated false discovery rates by permuting HLA or CMV assignments 20 times. In a later analysis, co-occurring TCRs were grouped with DBSCAN, and TCRdist sequence similarity was added when clustering was performed within HLA-allele-positive subsets. Co-occurrence clustering excluded repertoires with fewer than 30,000 or more than 120,000 public chains, plus five with anomalous nucleotide sharing. TCRdb mirrors the immuneACCESS table, restricted to in-frame sequences. Some clones are absent from its copies; in checked studies, under half trace to an unresolved V gene, and the reason for the others is unknown. V, J and clone size reflect that table, while D and trimming were determined from the DNA. This sample is represented by roughly 150,000 clones; around 9.6% of them were singletons. 1.5% to 2% of the sample is taken by the ten largest.

The entry originates in a study of cytomegalovirus exposure and HLA in healthy donors listed by TCRdb under 2017. For the study in its entirety: An earlier analysis of a few hundred of the donors reported 250 to 350 Gb of sequence data and roughly 120 million unique TCR beta sequences obtained from about 179 million T cells. An early release covering around 630 HLA-typed donors comprised approximately 290 gigabases of sequencing data and 85 million or so unique TCR sequences. HLA typing included class I and class II loci at four-digit resolution. The later analysis used no new phenotypic data to find candidate immune exposures, relying instead on TCR beta sequences and their occurrence across donors. A separate validation cohort of 90 to 150 different subjects was used in addition to the 666-subject first cohort. To predict cytomegalovirus infection status, the study combined high-throughput TCR immunosequencing, statistical association of individual TCRs with disease status, and machine learning. A later analysis re-examined previously published TCR beta repertoires from 500 to 700 donors and added high-resolution HLA genotyping to investigate patterns of TCR occurrence. Typing coverage varied by locus: about 629-630 donors for A, B, C, DRB1 and DQB1; 500 to 550 for DQA1; some 610 for DPA1; roughly 450 for DPB1. Donor age, sex, ethnicity and CMV serostatus were compiled alongside the repertoire data. Among 300 to 500 genotyped donors of the cohort, an average of approximately 200,000 unique TCR beta nucleotide sequences was sequenced per donor, of which about 20% were non-productive. Five DR-DQ haplotypes were treated as single units for association and clustering because of strong linkage in the cohort. A later genetic analysis used genome-wide SNP genotypes for about 60% of the roughly 700 donors, treating that subset as a discovery cohort. The study profiled the T cell repertoires of 500 to 800 subjects by immunosequencing and related them to cytomegalovirus serostatus. The study aimed to test whether signatures of past pathogen exposure could be identified by cataloging public T cell receptors. Among the roughly 370 genotyped donors, around 79% belonged to the genetic ancestry cluster associated with self-reported Caucasian donors. An earlier analysis of 450 to 750 of the donors used high-throughput TCR beta sequencing to judge whether each TCR beta V gene segment behaved as functional or pseudogenic. Every repertoire in the discovery cohort had been generated on one and the same sequencing platform.

What the authors observed across the whole study: In a later analysis, about 17,000 TCR beta sequences were associated with specific HLA alleles at a false discovery rate of 0.05. A few of the identified cytomegalovirus-associated TCR beta chains were confirmed in vitro to be specific for cytomegalovirus antigens. In a later analysis, several top co-occurrence clusters were reported to appear linked to parvovirus B19, influenza, CMV and Epstein-Barr virus. Immune exposure information for the cohort was limited to CMV serostatus. A later genetic analysis reported fewer N-insertions in productive TCRs among donors in an Asian-associated ancestry cluster than the roughly 690-donor mean. An association between a missense DCLRE1C variant and V-gene and J-gene trimming of TCR beta chains was found in a later genetic analysis and replicated in an independent cohort. A group of highly shared sequence variants was considered likely to be a technical artifact of the sequencing pipeline. In a later analysis, most CMV-associated TCR beta chains were found to appear HLA-restricted, with HLA associations seemingly driven largely by CMV exposure. Because counts were too low, seventeen rarely observed V segments, including chromosome 9 orphons, were left out of the earlier analysis of 587 of the donors. Presence/absence analyses assumed roughly uniform sequencing depth across donors, an assumption that may not hold. In a later analysis, HLA-associated TCR beta chains were found to be more clonally expanded and to have lower generation probabilities than equally common non-associated chains. According to a later analysis, TCR association rates differed among HLA loci, with DRB1 alleles showing the most associated TCRs and HLA-C alleles showing the fewest. Broadly in line with IMGT annotations, most TCR beta V segments showed up in productive rearrangements about 87% or about 30% of the time in an earlier analysis of several hundred of the donors. Cytomegalovirus status was reported to be diagnosed by the classifier with high specificity and sensitivity in both the original and validation cohorts. In this cohort, only TCR beta chains were sequenced, and detectable features were limited by the absence of alpha or paired-chain data. The study listed approximately 150 TCR beta chains as associated with cytomegalovirus. Linkage disequilibrium might explain the correlated functional status among segregating V segments, but an unknown experimental factor could not be ruled out. A further reported finding was that TCR beta sequences accurately predicted the HLA-A and HLA-B alleles for most subjects in the first cohort. Because HLA typing was unavailable for some donors at each locus, only the typed subset was used in association tests. Most TCR sequences were observed very rarely across donors, whereas some public TCRs were present in many individuals. Some IMGT-functional V segments, including TRBV6-2 and TRBV6-3, could not be told apart with the 87-base-pair reads, so those segments were excluded. The authors suggested that the approach could potentially be extended to other disease states and immunological phenotypes. Assigning TCR associations to individual alleles was difficult when HLA alleles, especially DR and DQ, strongly co-occurred.

Via the germline V gene (reference sequence), CDR1 is SEHNR and CDR2 FQNEAQ. The CDR3 holds 12 amino acids from the cysteine to the phenylalanine. The sequence is cut down to CDR3 DNA, 36 bases in frame from base 1. V drops 4 bases and J drops 3 bases, leaving 4 bases in between. The cohort consisted of 600 to 750 healthy bone marrow donors. Cohort members were all nominally healthy when sampled, although unrecorded immune exposures were likely present. The donor was CMV seronegative and was included in the group of about 400 seronegative cohort members. Each donor provided a peripheral blood sample, and peripheral blood mononuclear cells were used for TCR beta sequencing. Genomic DNA extraction from the blood cell samples was performed with the Qiagen DNeasy Blood Extraction Kit.

The clonotype originates from a male donor in good health and CMV-seronegative. The source material was PBMCs. The chain is assembled from TRBV7-9 and TRBJ1-3; confidence is insufficient to name the D gene. The CDR3 loop reads CASSSLGNTIYF. At the DNA level, the sequence is TGTGCCAGCAGCTCACTTGGAAACACCATATATTTT.